This T cell receptor (beta chain) was captured by sequencing in a study of CD8 T cells in Susac syndrome. It was with random hexamers that roughly 0.45 to 1 ug RNA was reverse transcribed. TCRdb re-derived calls from the immunoSEQ multiplex PCR reads in MiXCR, one entry per CDR3 protein. The sample lists around 130,000 distinct CDR3 sequences, around nine tenths occurring once. The V segment lost 0 bases and the J segment 2 bases; nucleotides outside the gene matches: 4. This CDR3 comprises 15 residues. Per the germline V gene, CDR1 is SGHDT and CDR2 is YYEEEE. This chain uses TRBV5-6 with TRBJ2-7; 8 positions agree with TRBD2. Material for sequencing was CD8+ T cells from PBMCs. The clonotype originates from a human donor with multiple sclerosis. This CDR3 is CASSLELADPYEQYF. The CDR3, as DNA: TGTGCCAGCAGCTTGGAACTAGCGGACCCCTACGAGCAGTACTTC.